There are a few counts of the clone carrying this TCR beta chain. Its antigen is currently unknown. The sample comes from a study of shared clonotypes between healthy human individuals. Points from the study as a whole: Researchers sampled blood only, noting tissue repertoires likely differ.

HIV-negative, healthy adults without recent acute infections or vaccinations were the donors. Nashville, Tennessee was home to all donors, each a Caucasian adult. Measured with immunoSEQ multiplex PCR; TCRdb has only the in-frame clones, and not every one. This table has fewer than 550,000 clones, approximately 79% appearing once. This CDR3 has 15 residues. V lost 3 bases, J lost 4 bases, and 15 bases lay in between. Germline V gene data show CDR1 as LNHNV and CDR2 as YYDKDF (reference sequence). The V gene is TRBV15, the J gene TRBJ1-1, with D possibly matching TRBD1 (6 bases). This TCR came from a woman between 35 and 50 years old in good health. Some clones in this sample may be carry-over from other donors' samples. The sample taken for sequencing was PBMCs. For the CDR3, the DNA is TGTGCCACCAGCAGTCCATGGGGGGGGCTCACTGAAGCTTTCTTT. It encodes CATSSPWGGLTEAFF.